Detailed here is one T cell receptor (beta chain). Its antigen is unknown. No base-level quality is on record; no much larger clone is a single base apart. The CDR3 has 13 amino acids, counting the end cysteine and phenylalanine. The sequence is cut down to CDR3 DNA, 39 bases in frame from base 1. At the junction V is shortened by 7 bases and J by 5 bases, with 14 bases in between. CDR1 and CDR2 are drawn from the germline V gene: MNHEY, SVGAGI. This sample was taken from a study of blood T cells in healthy people across ages (dated by TCRdb to the mid-2010s). Looking at the study overall: In model experiments, template switching captured about one uniquely barcoded TCR beta cDNA molecule for every two T cells. To avoid experimental bias, donors of different ages were randomly spread across the sequencing lanes. Four age groups were formed from the donors: young (average 16 years), middle-aged (more than 35), aged (about 62) and long-lived (roughly 81). Age-related changes in TCR beta repertoire diversity were measured in the study by deep sequencing normalized with unique cDNA molecular identifiers. Two additional independent replicas of 1 million unique cDNA reads from the same blood draw were analyzed for two donors (one aged 18 to 29 and one aged 80 or older).

Findings and caveats that apply to the study as a whole: Conclusive comparison of naive and antigen-experienced compartments was prevented by the profiling of bulk unsorted PBMCs. Donor CMV infection status was unknown, potentially confounding age-related changes in expanded clonotypes. Estimates of total diversity from one million sequenced T cells were regarded as lower bounds and underestimates. Compared with the aged group, the long-lived group had more naive CD4+ T cells, fewer expanded clones and increased TCR diversity, suggesting age selection. The percentage of naive T cells measured by flow cytometry correlated strongly with observed TCR beta diversity. Observed TCR beta diversity per million T cells fell roughly linearly with age, and a significant reduction was already apparent by age approximately 40.

Library preparation used 5' RACE. This sample was sequenced with an Illumina HiSeq 2500. A second about 7 to 11 cycle PCR used a sample-barcoded 5' primer and a J-beta primer mix. A unique molecular identifier was introduced onto each TCR beta cDNA molecule by a template-switch 5' adaptor carrying 12 random nucleotides. At least 3 million CDR3-containing paired-end reads were obtained from each sample. First-strand cDNA was synthesized from all RNA with the Mint cDNA synthesis kit, primed by a TRBC-specific oligonucleotide. Following uracil-DNA glycosylase treatment, all cDNA underwent a first 18-cycle PCR with the universal primers M1SS and BC2_uni_R. The study's processing was this. For normalization, 1 million high-quality reads, each with a distinct molecular identifier, were randomly selected from each sample. Reads sharing molecular identifiers were discarded rather than binned into consensus sequences. CDR3 identification, clonotype clustering and error correction used MiTCR with a Q25 quality threshold and the strictest error-elimination algorithm. A nonparametric unseen species model with Euler transformation was used to estimate lower-bound total TCR beta diversity. TCRdb redid the processing of the public reads, applying fastp at Q25 and MiXCR, and retained in-frame beta chains. Duplicate CDR3 protein sequences are folded into a single record with the most common DNA and genes. The V and J calls were determined by TCRdb, not by the authors. This sample lists about 720,000 distinct CDR3 sequences; 22% were detected once. About 22% of the sample rests with the top ten.

The donors were roughly 39 Caucasian individuals from Russia, aged 6 to 90 years, who were systemically healthy. Each donor gave approximately 9.3 milliliters of peripheral blood, collected into EDTA-treated Vacutainer tubes. PBMCs were isolated by Ficoll-Paque density-gradient centrifugation, with at least 6 million obtained per sample. Total RNA was extracted from PBMCs with Trizol reagent, with at least 6 micrograms obtained per sample. The percentages of naive CD45RAhigh/CD27high T cells were determined by flow cytometry on a PBMC aliquot from every donor. Recombination connected TRBV6-5 to TRBJ1-1, with the D gene not clear enough to name. The sample comprised blood. This TCR was sampled from an older man in good health. The nucleotide sequence reads as follows: TGTGCCAGCACCGGGCGGGCTTGGACTGAAGCTTTCTTT. This gives the protein CASTGRAWTEAFF.